Each of the 10 T cell receptor beta chains below was sequenced from the same sample in a study of spatial heterogeneity in lung cancer. Findings and caveats of the study: Tumoral mutation counts were tracked by counts of expanded intratumoral alpha and beta TCRs.

TCRdb fed the 5' RACE reads into MiXCR, producing one record per CDR3 protein. The sample lists about 5,100 distinct CDR3 sequences, approximately 6.6% seen once, with about 18% in the top ten. The time point was: sample taken at primary tumor resection. No antigen has been assigned to these receptors. Sequencing used lung tumor tissue, obtained at surgery. These receptors were taken from a male donor with early-stage non-small cell lung cancer.

This clonotype showed up many times. At one of its ends the junction is not consistent with the germline gene, which may arise from a read error. The genes are TRBV7-9 and TRBJ1-5, with no clear D. The V gene's germline CDR1 is SEHNR and CDR2 FQNEAQ (reference sequence). The CDR3 extends over 15 amino acids. CDR3 nucleotides: TGTGCCAGCAGCTTAGACGGCAGGAGAAATCAGCCCCTGCATTTT. It codes for CASSLDGRRNQPLHF. Together with reference TRBV7-9 and TRBJ1-5, the CDR3 gives the full variable domain: DTGVSQNPRHKITKRGQNVTFRCDPISEHNRLYWYRQTLGQGPEFLTYFQNEAQLEKSRLLSDRFSAERPKGSFSTLEIQRTEQGDSAMYLCASSLDGRRNQPLHFGDGTRLSIL.

This clonotype was found many times. The chain links TRBV24-1 to TRBJ2-2; 9 positions agree with TRBD2. The CDR3 totals 15 residues. Germline V gives CDR1 KGHDR, CDR2 SFDVKD. V lost 7 bases and J lost 3; bases outside the gene matches: 5. In DNA form, the CDR3 reads TGTGCCACCAGCCCCCGACTAGCGGACACCGGGGAGCTGTTTTTT. It specifies CATSPRLADTGELFF.

Relative to its sample, this clonotype is medium-sized. The V and J genes are TRBV12-3 or TRBV12-4 and TRBJ1-5; 8 nucleotides agree with TRBD1. The length of the CDR3 is 15 residues. J lost 3 bases, V lost 6 bases, and 7 bases had no gene match. The CDR3 loop is CASRLTGDVNQPQHF. In DNA, the CDR3 is TGTGCCAGCAGGTTGACAGGGGATGTCAATCAGCCCCAGCATTTT.

This clonotype was recorded at least ten times. The chain joins TRBV4-1 to TRBJ2-1, with D possibly being TRBD1 (6 bases). Trimming left V 0 bases short and J 3 bases short, with 15 bases between. Germline CDR1 MGHRA, CDR2 YSYEKL. This CDR3 is 17 amino acids long. The CDR3 loop reads CASSQDGGRADYNEQFF. CDR3 DNA: TGCGCCAGCAGCCAAGATGGGGGCAGGGCAGACTACAATGAGCAGTTCTTC.

This clonotype occurred many times. This chain uses TRBV6-6 with TRBJ2-7; 8 bases line up with TRBD2. The germline V gene encodes CDR1 MNHNY and CDR2 SVGAGI (reference sequence). The V gene end was trimmed by 2 bases and the J gene end by 5 bases; junction bases not matched to a gene: 5. The CDR3 spans 14 residues. The CDR3 DNA follows: TGTGCCAGCAGTTACGGGACTAGAAGGGACGAGCAGTACTTC. This encodes CASSYGTRRDEQYF.

Sample share makes this clonotype medium-sized. The chain is built from TRBV12-3 or TRBV12-4 and TRBJ2-1; tentatively, D is TRBD1 or TRBD2 (5 bases each). The CDR3 extends over 14 amino acids. V lost 4 bases and J 7 bases, leaving 14 bases between the germline ends. The CDR3 is CASSSSGRPNEQFF. The DNA for the CDR3 is TGTGCCAGCAGTTCCTCAGGGAGACCAAATGAGCAGTTCTTC.

The chain uses TRBV12-3 or TRBV12-4 and TRBJ2-5; D possibly corresponds to TRBD2 (6 bases). V dropped 3 bases and J dropped 4 bases, with 9 bases sitting between them. The CDR3 loop spans 13 amino acids. The CDR3 sequence is CASSFGGRETQYF. The CDR3 bases are TGTGCCAGCAGTTTTGGAGGGAGAGAGACCCAGTACTTC.

This clonotype was detected ten times or more. The chain recombines TRBV28 with TRBJ1-5; D is unclear. This CDR3 spans 15 amino acids. The germline V gene has CDR1 MDHEN and CDR2 SYDVKM. With 6 bases removed from V and 3 bases from J, the gap between germline ends came to 15 bases. CDR3 nucleotides: TGTGCCAGCAGACCGGGGAACCTTATCAATCAGCCCCAGCATTTT. Protein product: CASRPGNLINQPQHF.

In this sample, this clonotype turned up a few times. The chain employs TRBV30 and TRBJ1-3; possible D gene TRBD1, 5 bases. Germline V gene data show CDR1 as GTSNPN and CDR2 as SVGIG (reference sequence). The CDR3 is made up of 13 amino acids. The V gene lost 4 bases and the J gene lost 3 bases, with 10 bases spanning the gap. The CDR3: CAWNGGSGNTIYF. The CDR3 region has the DNA TGTGCCTGGAACGGGGGTAGTGGAAACACCATATATTTT. The full variable domain, its missing parts supplied by reference TRBV30 and TRBJ1-3, is SQTIHQWPATLVQPVGSPLSLECTVEGTSNPNLYWYRQAAGRGLQLLFYSVGIGQISSEVPQNLSASRPQDRQFILSSKKLLLSDSGFYLCAWNGGSGNTIYFGEGSWLTVV.

The CDR3 nucleotides read TGCGCCAGCAGTGGGCTAGCGGGGGGCCCAGATACGCAGTATTTT. Translating gives CASSGLAGGPDTQYF. This chain uses TRBV10-1 with TRBJ2-3; 11 nucleotides line up with TRBD2. V was pared by 4 bases and J by 4 bases, with 4 bases of the junction left unmatched. Germline CDR1 is WNHNN and CDR2 is SYGVQD (reference sequence). The CDR3 totals 15 residues.